The clone carrying this T cell receptor (beta chain) has a handful of counts. Antigen: not known. Here immunoSEQ multiplex PCR was the method, and the copy in TCRdb shows in-frame clones only, minus some. Among some 140,000 clones listed, approximately 86% were seen once. This sample is drawn from a study of cytomegalovirus exposure and HLA in healthy donors. About the study: The same platform used for the 500 to 850 first-cohort repertoires was also used for the roughly 120 validation repertoires, as a later analysis reported.

CDR3 size: 13 residues. Germline trimming cut 6 bases from V and 2 bases from J; bases unmatched to any gene: 3. Germline assignment: CDR1 MNHEY and CDR2 SVGAGI. From the 120-subject validation cohort, which was separate from the approximately 670-subject first cohort, the donors were drawn. Study findings and constraints: The authors listed approximately 150 TCR beta chains as cytomegalovirus-associated.

Sequencing was carried out using PBMCs. This clonotype was obtained from a human donor in good health. V and J are TRBV6-5 and TRBJ1-2, with 7 bases matching TRBD1. CDR3 coding DNA: TGTGCCAGCAGCCGACAGGGAAACTATGGCTACACCTTC. Translating it yields CASSRQGNYGYTF.